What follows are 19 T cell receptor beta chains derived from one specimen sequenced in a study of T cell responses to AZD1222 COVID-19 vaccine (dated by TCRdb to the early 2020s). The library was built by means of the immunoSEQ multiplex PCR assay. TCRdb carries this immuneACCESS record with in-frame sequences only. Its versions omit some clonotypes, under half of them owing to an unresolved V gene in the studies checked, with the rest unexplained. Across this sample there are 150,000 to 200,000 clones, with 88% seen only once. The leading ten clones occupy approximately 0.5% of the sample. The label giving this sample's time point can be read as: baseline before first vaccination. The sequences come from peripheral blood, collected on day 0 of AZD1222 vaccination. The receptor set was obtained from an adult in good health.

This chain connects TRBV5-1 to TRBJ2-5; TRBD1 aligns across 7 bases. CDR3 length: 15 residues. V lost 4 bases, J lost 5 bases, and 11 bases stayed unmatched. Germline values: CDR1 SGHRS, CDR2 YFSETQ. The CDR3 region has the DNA TGCGCCAGCAGCCCGTCCCGGGACAGTCCGGAGACCCAGTACTTC. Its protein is CASSPSRDSPETQYF.

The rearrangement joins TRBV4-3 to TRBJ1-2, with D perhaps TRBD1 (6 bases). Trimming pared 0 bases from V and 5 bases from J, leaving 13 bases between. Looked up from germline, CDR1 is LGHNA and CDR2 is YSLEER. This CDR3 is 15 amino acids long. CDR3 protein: CASSQEEYRVYGYTF. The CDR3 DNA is TGCGCCAGCAGCCAAGAAGAGTACAGGGTTTATGGCTACACCTTC.

The CDR3 DNA reads TGTGCCAGCAGTACCGGGGGGGCTTGGGAGCAGTACTTC. Translation: CASSTGGAWEQYF. V gene TRBV6-6 combines with J gene TRBJ2-7, with 8 nucleotides matching TRBD2. With 5 bases clipped from V and 7 bases from J, the junction kept 7 bases outside the gene matches. The CDR3 covers 13 residues. Germline values: CDR1 MNHNY, CDR2 SVGAGI (reference sequence).

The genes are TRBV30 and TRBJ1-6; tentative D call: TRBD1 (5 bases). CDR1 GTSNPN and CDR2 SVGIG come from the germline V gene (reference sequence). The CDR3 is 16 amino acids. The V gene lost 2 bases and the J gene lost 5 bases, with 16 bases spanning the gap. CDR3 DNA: TGTGCCTGGAGTCCCCCGGGAGGGACGAATAATTCACCCCTCCACTTT. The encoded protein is CAWSPPGGTNNSPLHF. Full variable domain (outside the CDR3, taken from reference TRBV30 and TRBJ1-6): SQTIHQWPATLVQPVGSPLSLECTVEGTSNPNLYWYRQAAGRGLQLLFYSVGIGQISSEVPQNLSASRPQDRQFILSSKKLLLSDSGFYLCAWSPPGGTNNSPLHFGNGTRLTVT.

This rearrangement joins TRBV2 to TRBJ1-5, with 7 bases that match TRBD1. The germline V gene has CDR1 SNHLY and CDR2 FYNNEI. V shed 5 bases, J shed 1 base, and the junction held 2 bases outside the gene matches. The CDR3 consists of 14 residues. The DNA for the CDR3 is TGTGCCAGCAGTCAGGGGGAAAGCAATCAGCCCCAGCATTTT. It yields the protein CASSQGESNQPQHF.

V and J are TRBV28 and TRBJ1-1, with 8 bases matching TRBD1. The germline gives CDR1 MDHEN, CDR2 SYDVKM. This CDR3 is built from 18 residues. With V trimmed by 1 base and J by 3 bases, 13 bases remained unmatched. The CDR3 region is CASSLSAARGLAYTEAFF. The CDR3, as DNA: TGTGCCAGCAGTTTATCCGCTGCCAGGGGGCTAGCTTACACTGAAGCTTTCTTT.

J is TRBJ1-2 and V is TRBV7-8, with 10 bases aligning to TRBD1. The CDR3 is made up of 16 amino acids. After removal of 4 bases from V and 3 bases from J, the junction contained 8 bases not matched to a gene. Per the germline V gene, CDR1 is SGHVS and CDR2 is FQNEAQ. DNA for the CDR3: TGTGCCAGCAGCTCCCGCTCGGACAGGGGGGACTATGGCTACACCTTC. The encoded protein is CASSSRSDRGDYGYTF.

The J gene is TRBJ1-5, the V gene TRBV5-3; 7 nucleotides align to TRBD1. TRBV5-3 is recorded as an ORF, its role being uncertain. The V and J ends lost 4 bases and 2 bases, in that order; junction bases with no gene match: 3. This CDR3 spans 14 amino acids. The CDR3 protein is CARSRGPGNQPQHF. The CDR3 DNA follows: TGTGCCAGAAGCAGGGGGCCTGGCAATCAGCCCCAGCATTTT.

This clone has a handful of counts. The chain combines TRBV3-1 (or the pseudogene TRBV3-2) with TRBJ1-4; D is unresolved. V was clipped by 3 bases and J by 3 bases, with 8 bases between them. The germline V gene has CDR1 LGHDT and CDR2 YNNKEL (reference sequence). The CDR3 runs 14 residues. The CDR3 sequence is CASSQWRANEKLFF. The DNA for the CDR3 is TGTGCCAGCAGCCAGTGGCGGGCTAATGAAAAACTGTTTTTT.

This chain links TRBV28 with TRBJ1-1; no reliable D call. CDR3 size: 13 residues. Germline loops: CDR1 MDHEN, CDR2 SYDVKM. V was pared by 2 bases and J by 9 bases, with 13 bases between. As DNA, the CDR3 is TGTGCCAGCAGTTTAGGGCTTCGAGGTAAAGCTTTCTTT. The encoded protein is CASSLGLRGKAFF.

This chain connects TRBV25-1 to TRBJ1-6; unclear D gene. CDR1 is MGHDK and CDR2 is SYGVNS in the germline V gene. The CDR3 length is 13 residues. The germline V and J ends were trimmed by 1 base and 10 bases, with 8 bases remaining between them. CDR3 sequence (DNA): TGTGCCAGCAGTGAATCCGCCACATCACCCCTCCACTTT. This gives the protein CASSESATSPLHF.

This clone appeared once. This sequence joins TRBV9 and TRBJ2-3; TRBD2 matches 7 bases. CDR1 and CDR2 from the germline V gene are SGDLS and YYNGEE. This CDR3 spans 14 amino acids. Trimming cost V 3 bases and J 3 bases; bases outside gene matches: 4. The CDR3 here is CASSGGGATDTQYF. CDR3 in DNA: TGTGCCAGCAGCGGGGGAGGGGCAACAGATACGCAGTATTTT.

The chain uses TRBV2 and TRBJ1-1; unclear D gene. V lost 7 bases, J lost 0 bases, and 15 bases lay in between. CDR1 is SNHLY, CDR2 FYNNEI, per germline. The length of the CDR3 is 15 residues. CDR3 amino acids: CASIGTADLNTEAFF. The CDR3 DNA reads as TGTGCCAGCATAGGCACAGCCGATCTGAACACTGAAGCTTTCTTT.

The CDR3 here is CASSPGGRGPSTDTQYF. Here the CDR3 DNA reads TGTGCCAGTAGTCCAGGTGGCCGTGGGCCTAGCACAGATACGCAGTATTTT. The chain employs TRBV19 and TRBJ2-3; no definite D call. This CDR3 is built from 17 residues. Trimming cost V 5 bases and J 0 bases, with 18 bases left between them. The germline V gene encodes CDR1 LNHDA and CDR2 SQIVND (reference sequence).

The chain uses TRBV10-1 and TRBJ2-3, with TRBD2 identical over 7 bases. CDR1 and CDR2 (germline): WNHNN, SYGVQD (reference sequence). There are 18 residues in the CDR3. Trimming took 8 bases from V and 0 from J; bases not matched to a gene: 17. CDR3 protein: CASAGRALLAESTDTQYF. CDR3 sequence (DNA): TGCGCCAGCGCTGGGAGGGCTCTTCTAGCGGAGAGCACAGATACGCAGTATTTT.

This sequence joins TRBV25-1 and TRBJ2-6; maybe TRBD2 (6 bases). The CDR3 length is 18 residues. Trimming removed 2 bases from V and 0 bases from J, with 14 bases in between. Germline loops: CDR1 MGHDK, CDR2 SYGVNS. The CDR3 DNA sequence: TGTGCCAGCAGTGAAGGGGGGTGGATTAACTCTGGGGCCAACGTCCTGACTTTC. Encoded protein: CASSEGGWINSGANVLTF.

In DNA, the CDR3 is TGTGCCAGCAGTTTCGTTGGGGACACTGAAGCTTTCTTT. The encoded protein is CASSFVGDTEAFF. The chain employs TRBV27 and TRBJ1-1; D remains unclear. This CDR3 comprises 13 residues. Germline V CDR1 and CDR2: MNHEY, SMNVEV (reference sequence). V lost 3 bases and J 3 bases, leaving 8 bases between the germline ends.

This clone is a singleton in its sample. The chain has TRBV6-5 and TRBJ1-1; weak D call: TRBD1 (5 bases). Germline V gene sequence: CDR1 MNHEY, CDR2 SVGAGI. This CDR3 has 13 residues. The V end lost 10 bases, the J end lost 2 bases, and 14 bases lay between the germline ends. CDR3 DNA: TGTGCCACTTTGGGTGGGGGAAACACTGAAGCTTTCTTT. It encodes CATLGGGNTEAFF.

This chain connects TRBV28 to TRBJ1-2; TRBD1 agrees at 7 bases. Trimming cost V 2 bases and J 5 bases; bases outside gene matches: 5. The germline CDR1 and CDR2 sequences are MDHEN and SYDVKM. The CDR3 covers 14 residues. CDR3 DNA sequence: TGTGCCAGCAGTTTAACGACAGGGCAATATGGCTACACCTTC. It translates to CASSLTTGQYGYTF.